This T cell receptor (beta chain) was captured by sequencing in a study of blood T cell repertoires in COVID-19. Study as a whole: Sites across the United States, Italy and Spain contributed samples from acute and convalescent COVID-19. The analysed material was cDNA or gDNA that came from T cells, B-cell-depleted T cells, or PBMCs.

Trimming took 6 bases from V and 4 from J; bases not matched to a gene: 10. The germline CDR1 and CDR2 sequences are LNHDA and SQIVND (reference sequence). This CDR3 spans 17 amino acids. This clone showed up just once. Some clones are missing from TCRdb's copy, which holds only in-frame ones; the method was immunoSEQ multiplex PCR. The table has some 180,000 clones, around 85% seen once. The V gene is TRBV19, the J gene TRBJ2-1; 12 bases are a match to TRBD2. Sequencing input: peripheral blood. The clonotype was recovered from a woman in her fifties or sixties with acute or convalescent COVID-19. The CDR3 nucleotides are TGTGCCAGTAGAGGGACTAGCGGGCTCACGGGTTACAATGAGCAGTTCTTC. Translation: CASRGTSGLTGYNEQFF.